This record concerns one T cell receptor beta chain sequence. The sample comes from a study of blood T cell repertoires in COVID-19. Study as a whole: Sample material is recorded as cDNA or gDNA derived from T cells, B-cell-depleted T cells, or PBMCs.

Assay used: immunoSEQ multiplex PCR; TCRdb lists only in-frame clones, some missing. Among more than 200,000 clones listed, around 90% were seen once. Trimming left V 3 bases short and J 7 bases short, with 15 bases between. The germline V gene encodes CDR1 MNHEY and CDR2 SVGEGT. CDR3 size: 14 residues. The sample taken for sequencing was peripheral blood. The receptor was derived from a woman between 55 and 75 years old with COVID-19, enrolled during active disease. The chain couples TRBV6-2 or TRBV6-3 to TRBJ1-1; no definite D call. CDR3: CASSYRRAQSEAFF. The CDR3 DNA reads TGTGCCAGCAGTTATAGGAGGGCGCAGAGTGAAGCTTTCTTT.